The T cell receptor (beta chain) described here comes from a study of regulatory T cells in long-lasting Graves disease. As to time point: newly diagnosed GD, antithyroid drugs for less than 3 months. The TCR library was prepared using RNA isolated from PBMCs. This clonotype has just a few counts. As yet, its antigen is unknown. CDR1 is MGHRA and CDR2 is YSYEKL in the germline V gene. Unmatched junction bases numbered 6, after V lost 2 bases and J lost 2 bases. This CDR3 has 16 residues. With iRepertoire HTBI primers and Arm-PCR of CDR3 regions, TCR beta libraries were built. TCRdb fed the multiplex PCR reads into MiXCR, producing one record per CDR3 protein. The data show about 440,000 distinct CDR3 sequences, with about 17% seen just once and around 11% held by the top ten. General study points: There were preferences for TRBV28, TRBJ1-2 and TRBJ2-5 in persistent disease. TCR diversity was lower in persistent Graves' patients (versus newly diagnosed ones).

Separately, the same data were catalogued under a study of T cells in Graves' hyperthyroidism and ophthalmopathy. That publication notes: Clinicians diagnosed patients from clinical symptoms, serum thyroxine and TRAb, thyroid ultrasound and orbital computed tomography.

The chain uses TRBV4-1 and TRBJ1-5; 7 bases line up with TRBD1. The sample in question was peripheral blood mononuclear cells (PBMCs), obtained at new diagnosis, from a patient treated with antithyroid drugs. This clonotype originated in a woman under 40 with Graves disease. CDR3 sequence reads: CASSQHGTVGNQPQHF. CDR3 sequence (DNA): TGCGCCAGCAGCCAACACGGGACAGTTGGCAATCAGCCCCAGCATTTT.